Following are 20 T cell receptor beta chains from one sample sequenced in a study of sequential checkpoint blockade in melanoma. Sequenced by immunoSEQ multiplex PCR; TCRdb stores in-frame clones only, minus some. This table holds 15,000 to 20,000 clones, about 70% found once. Described treatment: randomized to nivolumab then ipilimumab (arm A) or the reverse (arm B). The material sequenced was CD8+ T cells sorted from blood (inferred from file names), taken from a patient given nivolumab and ipilimumab in sequence. The receptors stem from a human donor with melanoma.

This chain links TRBV15 with TRBJ2-1; D is possibly TRBD2 (6 bases). The CDR3 is 14 amino acids. V was cut by 0 bases and J by 8 bases, with 11 bases left in between. From germline, CDR1 is LNHNV and CDR2 YYDKDF (reference sequence). This CDR3 is CATSRDWSGDEQFF. The CDR3 DNA reads as TGTGCCACCAGCAGAGACTGGTCGGGGGATGAGCAGTTCTTC.

The V gene is TRBV7-9, the J gene TRBJ1-1; no clear D gene. This CDR3 region has 14 residues. Germline values: CDR1 SEHNR, CDR2 FQNEAQ (reference sequence). The germline V and J ends were trimmed by 1 base and 4 bases, with 10 bases remaining between them. The CDR3 sequence is CASSLVAGSTEAFF. CDR3 nucleotide sequence: TGTGCCAGCAGCTTAGTGGCGGGGAGCACTGAAGCTTTCTTT. Full variable domain (remainder filled in from reference TRBV7-9 and TRBJ1-1): DTGVSQNPRHKITKRGQNVTFRCDPISEHNRLYWYRQTLGQGPEFLTYFQNEAQLEKSRLLSDRFSAERPKGSFSTLEIQRTEQGDSAMYLCASSLVAGSTEAFFGQGTRLTVV.

The chain is built from TRBV11-3 and TRBJ1-4, with no clear D. The CDR3 is 13 residues long. Trimming removed 3 bases from V and 7 bases from J, with 9 bases in between. Per germline, CDR1 SGHNT and CDR2 YENEEA. DNA for the CDR3: TGTGCCAGCAGCTTGACAATGAGTGAAAAACTGTTTTTT. Its translation is CASSLTMSEKLFF.

The V gene is TRBV19, the J gene TRBJ2-5; 8 bases agree with TRBD1. The better agreement between TRBJ2-7 and the DNA end casts doubt on the J call. The germline V gene encodes CDR1 LNHDA and CDR2 SQIVND (reference sequence). The CDR3 length is 15 residues. The CDR3 loop is CASSPGQEAFYEQYF. The CDR3 DNA follows: TGTGCCAGTAGCCCGGGACAGGAGGCCTTCTACGAGCAGTACTTC.

This clone showed up just a few times. This sequence joins TRBV7-2 and TRBJ1-1, with 7 bases aligning to TRBD1. V lost 5 bases and J lost 1; bases outside the gene matches: 4. The germline V gene has CDR1 SGHTA and CDR2 FQGNSA. CDR3 length: 14 amino acids. The CDR3 here is CASSSRTGNTEAFF. The CDR3 nucleotides read TGTGCCAGCAGCAGTCGGACAGGGAACACTGAAGCTTTCTTT. Full variable domain (rest looked up from reference TRBV7-2 and TRBJ1-1): GAGVSQSPSNKVTEKGKDVELRCDPISGHTALYWYRQSLGQGLEFLIYFQGNSAPDKSGLPSDRFSAERTGGSVSTLTIQRTQQEDSAVYLCASSSRTGNTEAFFGQGTRLTVV.

CDR3 in amino acids: CASSIQTGGEDQPQHF. CDR3 nucleotide sequence: TGTGCCAGTAGTATACAAACAGGGGGCGAGGATCAGCCCCAGCATTTT. This sequence joins TRBV19 and TRBJ1-5; 9 bases are shared with TRBD1. CDR3 size: 16 residues. Trimming cost V 2 bases and J 5 bases; bases outside gene matches: 7. CDR1 is LNHDA and CDR2 is SQIVND in the germline V gene (reference sequence).

Judged by abundance, this clone is medium-sized. The V and J genes are TRBV9 and TRBJ1-5; no clear D. V was clipped by 4 bases and J by 6 bases, with 23 bases between them. The CDR3 loop spans 17 amino acids. Germline V gene data show CDR1 as SGDLS and CDR2 as YYNGEE. The CDR3 DNA sequence: TGTGCCAGCAGCCCGTCGTCTGTGGATGGAGGTGCTCAGCCCCAGCATTTT. It yields the protein CASSPSSVDGGAQPQHF.

This clone was detected only a few times. The chain couples TRBV27 to TRBJ1-5; TRBD1 aligns across 8 bases. J was trimmed by 3 bases and V by 6 bases; bases with no gene match: 4. Germline CDR1 MNHEY, CDR2 SMNVEV (reference sequence). This CDR3 spans 14 amino acids. The CDR3 loop reads CASRQDRVNQPQHF. The CDR3, as DNA: TGTGCCAGCAGACAGGACAGGGTCAATCAGCCCCAGCATTTT.

V gene TRBV9 combines with J gene TRBJ2-1; 9 bases are shared with TRBD1. The CDR3 consists of 15 residues. V was clipped by 4 bases and J by 8 bases; unmatched bases: 10. Germline lookup yields CDR1 SGDLS and CDR2 YYNGEE. The DNA for the CDR3 is TGTGCCAGCAGCCCCGGGACAGGGAATGGCTATGAGCAGTTCTTC. Translated: CASSPGTGNGYEQFF.

The sample holds a few counts of this clone. The gene calls are TRBV19 and TRBJ2-7, with 9 bases lining up with TRBD2. Trimming cost V 6 bases and J 3 bases; bases outside gene matches: 12. CDR1 is LNHDA and CDR2 is SQIVND in the germline V gene (reference sequence). There are 16 residues in the CDR3. CDR3 in DNA: TGTGCCAGTAGCCAGGTGCAGCGGGGGGAACACTACGAGCAGTACGTC. Amino acid sequence: CASSQVQRGEHYEQYV.

The chain recombines TRBV9 with TRBJ2-1, with D tentatively TRBD2 (7 bases). V was pared by 0 bases and J by 2 bases, with 18 bases between. The CDR3 is made up of 18 amino acids. Germline CDR1 SGDLS, CDR2 YYNGEE. The CDR3 bases are TGTGCCAGCAGCGTAGCTCCGGGTGGGGGGGGGCCCTACAATGAGCAGTTCTTC. The encoded protein is CASSVAPGGGGPYNEQFF.

The chain joins TRBV7-9 to TRBJ1-6, with a weak D call TRBD1 (5 bases). In germline, CDR1 is SEHNR, CDR2 FQNEAQ (reference sequence). This CDR3 has 14 residues. V lost 5 bases to trimming and J lost 4 bases, with 9 bases between them. The CDR3: CASSMTVYNSPLHF. The CDR3 DNA sequence: TGTGCCAGCAGCATGACAGTTTATAATTCACCCCTCCACTTT.

This clone has a handful of counts. Only one base separates this from a far larger clonotype, so it likely reflects a read error. This sample also contains other DNA sequences that code for the same CDR3. V is TRBV4-2 and J is TRBJ2-3; TRBD2 aligns across 7 bases. In germline, CDR1 is LGHNA, CDR2 YNFKEQ. The CDR3 spans 17 residues. With V trimmed by 0 bases and J by 4 bases, 10 bases remained unmatched. CDR3 DNA sequence: TGTGCCAGCAGCCAAGAGAGGGGCGGGGGTGCCTCAGATACGCAGTATTTT. The encoded protein is CASSQERGGGASDTQYF.

V and J are TRBV11-2 and TRBJ2-3; the match to TRBD2 covers 9 bases. V lost 5 bases and J lost 2; bases outside the gene matches: 8. Germline V gene data show CDR1 as SGHAT and CDR2 as FQNNGV. The CDR3 covers 16 residues. CDR3 sequence (DNA): TGTGCCAGCAGCCCTTTTCTAGCGGGGATCACAGATACGCAGTATTTT. Its protein product is CASSPFLAGITDTQYF.

This clone was seen only once. The V gene is TRBV4-3, the J gene TRBJ2-7, with 10 bases that match TRBD1. V dropped 1 base and J dropped 0; count of bases not matched to a gene: 3. This CDR3 spans 16 amino acids. Germline V lookup: CDR1 LGHNA, CDR2 YSLEER. The CDR3 sequence is CASSQAWDRGSYEQYF. Written as DNA, the CDR3 is TGCGCCAGCAGCCAAGCGTGGGACAGGGGCTCCTACGAGCAGTACTTC.

This clone ranks as medium-sized. The chain couples TRBV5-4 to TRBJ2-7; 11 bases are a match to TRBD2. The germline V gene encodes CDR1 SGHNT and CDR2 YYREEE (reference sequence). The CDR3 consists of 13 residues. After removal of 9 bases from V and 4 bases from J, the junction contained 6 bases not matched to a gene. This chain's CDR3 is CATSTSGEYEQYF. In DNA form, the CDR3 reads TGTGCCACCTCGACTAGCGGGGAGTACGAGCAGTACTTC.

The chain couples TRBV9 to TRBJ2-1; 7 bases line up with TRBD1. Germline trimming cut 0 bases from V and 6 bases from J; bases unmatched to any gene: 3. CDR3 length equals 14 residues. Germline CDR1 is SGDLS and CDR2 is YYNGEE. This CDR3 is CASSVAGGTNEQFF. The CDR3 DNA sequence: TGTGCCAGCAGCGTAGCAGGGGGAACCAATGAGCAGTTCTTC.

The chain carries TRBV7-9 and TRBJ2-2; D is undetermined. CDR1 is SEHNR and CDR2 is FQNEAQ in the germline V gene (reference sequence). The CDR3 spans 12 residues. The V end lost 5 bases, the J end lost 2 bases, and 3 bases lay between the germline ends. In DNA form, the CDR3 reads TGTGCCAGCAGCCATAACACCGGGGAGCTGTTTTTT. This encodes CASSHNTGELFF.

The chain combines TRBV5-1 with TRBJ2-2; D is possibly TRBD1 (6 bases). This CDR3 comprises 14 residues. The germline V gene has CDR1 SGHRS and CDR2 YFSETQ. The ends were cut back, 2 bases at V and 5 bases at J, with 10 bases in the middle. CDR3 nucleotide sequence: TGCGCCAGCAGCTTTTATACAGGGACCGGGGAGCTGTTTTTT. This gives the protein CASSFYTGTGELFF.

J is TRBJ2-3 and V is TRBV6-4, with D perhaps TRBD2 (7 bases). The CDR3 sequence is 15 residues long. V was cut by 6 bases and J by 4 bases, with 17 bases left in between. CDR1 and CDR2 from the germline V gene are MRHNA and SNTAGT. Here the CDR3 DNA reads TGTGCCAGCAGCATAGGGGGGGGCCATGCAGATACGCAGTATTTT. Translating gives CASSIGGGHADTQYF.